This T cell receptor beta chain was identified in a study of CD8+ T cells in alopecia areata. The study, taken as a whole, reports: Clonality was higher in lesional than normal scalp, especially in alopecia totalis/universalis. Sequence data from scalp samples additionally include resident alphabeta T cells of normal skin.

The CDR3 contains 14 residues. Per germline, CDR1 SQVTM and CDR2 ANQGSEA. V trimming: 5 bases; J trimming: 13 bases; junction bases outside the gene matches: 16. Worth noting for this clone: Its antigen is not known.

Sorted populations comprised CD4+ and CD8+ T cells obtained from PBMCs. As the sequencing template, cDNA was produced by extracting RNA and reverse transcribing it. TCRdb's copy holds only in-frame clones and misses some; the assay was immunoSEQ multiplex PCR. The sample comprises roughly 150,000 clones, around 57% of which are singletons, and about 4.5% rests with the top ten. The sequenced material came from CD4+ T cells sorted from blood. This sequence joins TRBV29-1 and TRBJ1-4, with 7 positions matching TRBD1. The sequence came from a human donor in good health. CDR3 in DNA: TGCAGCGTTTCTCGCCGGGACAGCAAAGAGGGACTGTTTTTT. Translation gives CSVSRRDSKEGLFF.